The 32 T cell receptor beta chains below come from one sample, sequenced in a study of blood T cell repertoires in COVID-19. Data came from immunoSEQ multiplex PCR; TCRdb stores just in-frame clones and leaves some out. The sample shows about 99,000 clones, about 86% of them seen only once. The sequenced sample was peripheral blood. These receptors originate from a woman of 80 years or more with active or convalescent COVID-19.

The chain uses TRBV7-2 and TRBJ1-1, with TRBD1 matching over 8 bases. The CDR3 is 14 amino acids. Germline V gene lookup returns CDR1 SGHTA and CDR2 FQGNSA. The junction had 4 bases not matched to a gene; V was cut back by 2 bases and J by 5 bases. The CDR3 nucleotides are TGTGCCAGCAGCTTACACCGACAGGGGACTGAAGCTTTCTTT. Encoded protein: CASSLHRQGTEAFF. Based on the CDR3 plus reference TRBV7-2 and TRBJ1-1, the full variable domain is GAGVSQSPSNKVTEKGKDVELRCDPISGHTALYWYRQSLGQGLEFLIYFQGNSAPDKSGLPSDRFSAERTGGSVSTLTIQRTQQEDSAVYLCASSLHRQGTEAFFGQGTRLTVV.

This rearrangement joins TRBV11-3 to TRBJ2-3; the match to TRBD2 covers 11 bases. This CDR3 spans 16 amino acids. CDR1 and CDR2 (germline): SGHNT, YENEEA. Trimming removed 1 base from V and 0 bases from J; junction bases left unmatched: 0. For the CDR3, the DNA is TGTGCCAGCAGCTTAGGGACTAGCGGGAGCACAGATACGCAGTATTTT. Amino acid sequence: CASSLGTSGSTDTQYF.

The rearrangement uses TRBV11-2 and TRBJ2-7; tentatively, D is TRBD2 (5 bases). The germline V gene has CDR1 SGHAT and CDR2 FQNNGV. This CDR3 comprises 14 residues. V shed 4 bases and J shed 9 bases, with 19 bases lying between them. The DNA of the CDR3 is TGTGCCAGCAGCTCCCCCCGGGATAGAGGCGGGCAGTACTTC. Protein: CASSSPRDRGGQYF.

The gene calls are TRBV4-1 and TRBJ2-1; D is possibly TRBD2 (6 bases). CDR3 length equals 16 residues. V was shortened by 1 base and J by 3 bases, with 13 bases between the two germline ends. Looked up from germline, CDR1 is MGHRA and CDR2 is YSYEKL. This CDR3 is CASSQVMSSDYNEQFF. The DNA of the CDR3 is TGCGCCAGCAGCCAAGTAATGTCTAGCGACTACAATGAGCAGTTCTTC.

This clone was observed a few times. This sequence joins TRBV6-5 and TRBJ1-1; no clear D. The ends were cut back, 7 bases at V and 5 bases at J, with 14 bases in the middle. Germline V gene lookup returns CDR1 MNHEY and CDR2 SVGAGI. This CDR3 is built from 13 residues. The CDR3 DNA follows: TGTGCCAGCACCAAGCGGGTCGAGACTGAAGCTTTCTTT. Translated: CASTKRVETEAFF.

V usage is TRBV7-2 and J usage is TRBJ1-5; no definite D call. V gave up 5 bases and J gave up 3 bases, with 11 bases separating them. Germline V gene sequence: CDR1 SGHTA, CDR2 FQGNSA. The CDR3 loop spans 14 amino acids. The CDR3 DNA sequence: TGTGCCAGCAGCCTCGACGGGTACAATCAGCCCCAGCATTTT. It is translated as CASSLDGYNQPQHF.

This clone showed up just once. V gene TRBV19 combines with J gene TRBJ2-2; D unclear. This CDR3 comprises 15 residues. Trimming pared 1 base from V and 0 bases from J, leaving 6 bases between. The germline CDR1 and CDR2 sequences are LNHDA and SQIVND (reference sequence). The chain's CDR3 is CASSIGVTNTGELFF. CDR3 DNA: TGTGCCAGTAGTATAGGCGTCACGAACACCGGGGAGCTGTTTTTT.

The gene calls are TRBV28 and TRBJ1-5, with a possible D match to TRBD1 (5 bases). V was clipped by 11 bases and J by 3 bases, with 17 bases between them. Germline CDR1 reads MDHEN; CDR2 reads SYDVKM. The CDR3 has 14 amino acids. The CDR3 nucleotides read TGTGCCGGCCGCGCGGGGGGAAACAATCAGCCCCAGCATTTT. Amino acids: CAGRAGGNNQPQHF.

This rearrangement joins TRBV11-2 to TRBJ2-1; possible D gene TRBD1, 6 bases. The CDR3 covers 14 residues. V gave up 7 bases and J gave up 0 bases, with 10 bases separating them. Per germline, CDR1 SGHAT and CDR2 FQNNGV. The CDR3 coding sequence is TGTGCCAGCAAAAAGGACAGCTCCTACAATGAGCAGTTCTTC. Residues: CASKKDSSYNEQFF.

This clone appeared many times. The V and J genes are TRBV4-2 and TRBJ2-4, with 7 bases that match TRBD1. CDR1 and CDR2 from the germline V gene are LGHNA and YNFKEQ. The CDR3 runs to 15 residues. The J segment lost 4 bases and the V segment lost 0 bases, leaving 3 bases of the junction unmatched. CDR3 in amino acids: CASSQEGGIKNIQYF. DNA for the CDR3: TGTGCCAGCAGCCAAGAAGGGGGCATTAAAAACATTCAGTACTTC.

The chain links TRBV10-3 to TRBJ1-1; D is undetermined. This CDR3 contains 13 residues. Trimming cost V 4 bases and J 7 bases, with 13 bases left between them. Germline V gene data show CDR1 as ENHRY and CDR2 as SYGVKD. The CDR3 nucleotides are TGTGCCATCAGTGTTGTGGGAGGGCTTGAAGCTTTCTTT. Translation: CAISVVGGLEAFF.

This chain's CDR3 is CSVQGNGNTIYF. Written as DNA, the CDR3 is TGCAGCGTTCAGGGGAATGGAAACACCATATATTTT. J is TRBJ1-3 and V is TRBV29-1, with D possibly being TRBD1 (6 bases). The germline V gene encodes CDR1 SQVTM and CDR2 ANQGSEA. The V end was cut by 5 bases, the J end by 3 bases, with 8 bases between. This CDR3 is 12 amino acids long.

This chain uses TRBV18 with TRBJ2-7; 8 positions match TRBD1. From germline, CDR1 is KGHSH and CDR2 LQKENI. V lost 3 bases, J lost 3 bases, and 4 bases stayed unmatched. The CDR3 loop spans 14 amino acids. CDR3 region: CASSPTQGVYEQYF. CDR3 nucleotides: TGTGCCAGCTCACCTACACAGGGGGTCTACGAGCAGTACTTC.

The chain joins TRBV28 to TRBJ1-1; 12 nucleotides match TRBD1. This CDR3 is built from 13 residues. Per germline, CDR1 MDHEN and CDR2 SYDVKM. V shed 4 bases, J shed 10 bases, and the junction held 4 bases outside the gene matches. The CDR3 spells CASSSGQGARAFF. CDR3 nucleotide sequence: TGTGCCAGCAGTTCGGGACAGGGGGCCCGAGCTTTCTTT.

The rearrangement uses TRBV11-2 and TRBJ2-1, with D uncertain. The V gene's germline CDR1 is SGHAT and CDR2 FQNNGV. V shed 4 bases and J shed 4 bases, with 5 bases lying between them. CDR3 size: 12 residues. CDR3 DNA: TGTGCCAGCAGCTCCCAGTACAATGAGCAGTTCTTC. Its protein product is CASSSQYNEQFF.

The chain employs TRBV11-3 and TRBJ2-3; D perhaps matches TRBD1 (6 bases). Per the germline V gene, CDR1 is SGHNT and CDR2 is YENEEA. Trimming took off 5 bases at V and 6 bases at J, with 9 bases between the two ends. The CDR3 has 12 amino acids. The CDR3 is CASSAQGDTQYF. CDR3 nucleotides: TGTGCCAGCAGCGCCCAGGGGGATACGCAGTATTTT.

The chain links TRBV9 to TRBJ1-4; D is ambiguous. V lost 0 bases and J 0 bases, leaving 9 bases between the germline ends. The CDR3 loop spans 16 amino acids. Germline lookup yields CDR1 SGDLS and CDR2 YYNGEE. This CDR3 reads CASSVGSTATNEKLFF. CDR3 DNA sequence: TGTGCCAGCAGCGTAGGATCCACGGCAACTAATGAAAAACTGTTTTTT.

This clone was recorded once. The CDR3 region is CASSLGERGSPLHF. The CDR3 coding sequence is TGCGCCAGCAGCCTTGGAGAGAGAGGCTCACCCCTCCACTTT. V gene TRBV5-1 combines with J gene TRBJ1-6, with D unclear. The CDR3 is made up of 14 amino acids. V dropped 4 bases and J dropped 10 bases, with 15 bases sitting between them. Germline V gives CDR1 SGHRS, CDR2 YFSETQ.

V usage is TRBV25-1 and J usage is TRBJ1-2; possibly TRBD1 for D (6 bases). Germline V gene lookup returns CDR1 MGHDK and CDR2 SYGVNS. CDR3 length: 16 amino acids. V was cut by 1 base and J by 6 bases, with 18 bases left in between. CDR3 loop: CASSESRVGKGDGYTF. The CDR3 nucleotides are TGTGCCAGCAGTGAATCCCGAGTGGGGAAGGGGGATGGCTACACCTTC.

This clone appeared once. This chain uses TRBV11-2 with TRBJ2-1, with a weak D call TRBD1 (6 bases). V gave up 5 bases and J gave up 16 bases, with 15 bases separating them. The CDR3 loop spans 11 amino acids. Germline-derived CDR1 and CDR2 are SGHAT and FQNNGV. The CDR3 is CASSPGALLFF. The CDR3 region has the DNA TGTGCCAGCAGCCCAGGGGCATTACTTTTCTTC.

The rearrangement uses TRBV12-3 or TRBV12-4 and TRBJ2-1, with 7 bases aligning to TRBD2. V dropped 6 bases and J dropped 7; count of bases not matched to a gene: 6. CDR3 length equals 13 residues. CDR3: CASRSGTGNEQFF. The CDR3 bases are TGTGCCAGCAGAAGCGGGACGGGGAATGAGCAGTTCTTC.

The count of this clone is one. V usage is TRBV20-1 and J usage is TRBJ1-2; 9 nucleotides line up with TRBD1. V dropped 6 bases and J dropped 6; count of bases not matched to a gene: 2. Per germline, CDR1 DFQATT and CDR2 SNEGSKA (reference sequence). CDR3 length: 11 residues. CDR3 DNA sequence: TGCAGTGCCTGGGACAGGGATGGCTACACCTTC. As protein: CSAWDRDGYTF.

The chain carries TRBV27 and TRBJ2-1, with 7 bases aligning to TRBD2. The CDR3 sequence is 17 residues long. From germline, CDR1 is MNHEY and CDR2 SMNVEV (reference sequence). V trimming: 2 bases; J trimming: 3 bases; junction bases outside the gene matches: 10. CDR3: CASSLTPPSGGYNEQFF. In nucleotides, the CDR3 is TGTGCCAGCAGTTTAACCCCCCCTTCGGGGGGCTACAATGAGCAGTTCTTC.

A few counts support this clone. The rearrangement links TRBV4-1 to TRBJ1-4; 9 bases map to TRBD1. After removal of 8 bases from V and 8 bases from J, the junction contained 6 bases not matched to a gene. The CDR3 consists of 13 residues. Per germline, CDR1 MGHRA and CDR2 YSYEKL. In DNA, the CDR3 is TGCGCCAGCTGGACAGGGGAGGGGGAAAAACTGTTTTTT. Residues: CASWTGEGEKLFF.

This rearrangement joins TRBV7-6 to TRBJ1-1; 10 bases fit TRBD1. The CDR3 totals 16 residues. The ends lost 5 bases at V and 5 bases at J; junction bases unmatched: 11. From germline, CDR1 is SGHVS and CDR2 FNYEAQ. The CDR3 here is CASSPGTGEGLTEAFF. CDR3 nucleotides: TGTGCCAGCAGCCCCGGGACAGGGGAGGGCTTGACTGAAGCTTTCTTT.

The CDR3 loop reads CASSSTGLTAYGYTF. CDR3 DNA sequence: TGTGCCAGCAGTTCGACGGGACTTACGGCCTATGGCTACACCTTC. The gene calls are TRBV28 and TRBJ1-2; D perhaps matches TRBD1 (5 bases). V was trimmed by 4 bases and J by 4 bases, leaving 16 bases between them. In germline, CDR1 is MDHEN, CDR2 SYDVKM. The CDR3 totals 15 residues.

The CDR3 loop is CSVGTVNEKLFF. The CDR3 region has the DNA TGCAGCGTTGGGACAGTTAATGAAAAACTGTTTTTT. This rearrangement joins TRBV29-1 to TRBJ1-4, with a weak D call TRBD1 (6 bases). V was pared by 4 bases and J by 4 bases, with 7 bases between. This CDR3 region has 12 residues. In germline, CDR1 is SQVTM, CDR2 ANQGSEA.

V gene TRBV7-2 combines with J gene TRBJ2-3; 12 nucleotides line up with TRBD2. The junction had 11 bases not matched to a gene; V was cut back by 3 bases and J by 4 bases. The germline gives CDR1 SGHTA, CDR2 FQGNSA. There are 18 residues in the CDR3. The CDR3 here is CASSLVSSGGATSDTQYF. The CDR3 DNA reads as TGTGCCAGCAGCTTGGTGTCTAGCGGGGGGGCTACCTCAGATACGCAGTATTTT.

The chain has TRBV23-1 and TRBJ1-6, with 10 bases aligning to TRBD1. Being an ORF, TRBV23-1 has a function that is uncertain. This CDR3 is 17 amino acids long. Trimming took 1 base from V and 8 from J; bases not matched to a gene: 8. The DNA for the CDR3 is TGCGCCAGCAGTCAATGGAAGGGACAGGGGTCGGATTCACCCCTCCACTTT. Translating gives CASSQWKGQGSDSPLHF.

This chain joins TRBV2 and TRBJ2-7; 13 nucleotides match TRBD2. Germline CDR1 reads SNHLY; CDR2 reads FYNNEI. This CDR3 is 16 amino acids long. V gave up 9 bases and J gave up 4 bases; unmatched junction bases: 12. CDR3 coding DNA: TGTGCCAGTACCCCTCGGACTAGCGGGAGAGTTTACGAGCAGTACTTC. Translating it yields CASTPRTSGRVYEQYF.

CDR3 DNA: TGTGCCAGCAGTGAGAAACAGGGTGGCTACACCTTC. This translates into CASSEKQGGYTF. The chain has TRBV27 and TRBJ1-2; possibly TRBD1 for D (6 bases). The CDR3 has 12 residues. Trimming left V 5 bases short and J 7 bases short, with 11 bases between. Per the germline V gene, CDR1 is MNHEY and CDR2 is SMNVEV (reference sequence).

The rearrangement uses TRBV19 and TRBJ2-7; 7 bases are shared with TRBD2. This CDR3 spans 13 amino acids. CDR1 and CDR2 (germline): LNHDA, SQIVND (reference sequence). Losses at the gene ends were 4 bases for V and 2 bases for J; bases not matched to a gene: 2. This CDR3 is CASSNSGPYEQYF. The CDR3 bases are TGTGCCAGTAGTAATAGCGGGCCCTACGAGCAGTACTTC.